The 31 T cell receptor beta chains below come from one sample, sequenced in a study of identifying expanded T cells in peripheral blood. The protocol was immunoSEQ multiplex PCR, while the TCRdb copy is restricted to in-frame clones and leaves out a portion. The sample lists about 100,000 clones, about 86% occurring once. The sample comprised blood. These receptors came from a person aged 18-70 years in good health.

The chain is built from TRBV27 and TRBJ2-3, with D possibly TRBD2 on 5 matching bases. The V gene's germline CDR1 is MNHEY and CDR2 SMNVEV (reference sequence). Trimming pared 5 bases from V and 6 bases from J, leaving 15 bases between. There are 14 residues in the CDR3. In nucleotides, the CDR3 is TGTGCCAGCAGTCCCAAGGTTAGAGGGGATACGCAGTATTTT. Its protein is CASSPKVRGDTQYF.

V gene TRBV18 combines with J gene TRBJ2-3; D uncertain. The CDR3 covers 16 residues. Germline assignment: CDR1 KGHSH and CDR2 LQKENI. The germline V and J ends were trimmed by 3 bases and 3 bases, with 16 bases remaining between them. CDR3 nucleotides: TGTGCCAGCTCACCGGGTAAGCGTTTCGGTACAGATACGCAGTATTTT. It codes for CASSPGKRFGTDTQYF.

This clone was counted between two and nine times. The chain recombines TRBV7-9 with TRBJ1-1; TRBD1 agrees at 7 bases. V was pared by 5 bases and J by 10 bases, with 4 bases of the junction left unmatched. The CDR3 totals 11 residues. Germline CDR1 and CDR2: SEHNR and FQNEAQ (reference sequence). The CDR3 loop reads CASSLTGLAFF. The CDR3 DNA reads as TGTGCCAGCAGCCTGACAGGGTTAGCTTTCTTT.

This clone was detected only once. The chain combines TRBV5-4 with TRBJ2-7; 7 bases agree with TRBD1. V shed 1 base and J 3 bases; nucleotides not matched to a gene: 7. Germline lookup yields CDR1 SGHNT and CDR2 YYREEE (reference sequence). There are 15 residues in the CDR3. Here the CDR3 DNA reads TGTGCCAGCAGCTTGAGACAGGGCATCGACTACGAGCAGTACTTC. Translated: CASSLRQGIDYEQYF.

V gene TRBV6-5 combines with J gene TRBJ2-7, with a weak D call TRBD1 (6 bases). The V end lost 2 bases, the J end lost 5 bases, and 7 bases lay between the germline ends. CDR3 length: 12 residues. Germline CDR1 is MNHEY and CDR2 is SVGAGI. CDR3 in DNA: TGTGCCAGCAGTTACGGGGGCCACGAGCAGTACTTC. Its protein product is CASSYGGHEQYF.

This chain connects TRBV18 to TRBJ2-3; TRBD1 might be the D (5 bases). Trimming removed 2 bases at V and 4 bases at J, with 10 bases between. CDR1 and CDR2 (germline): KGHSH, LQKENI. The CDR3 extends over 14 amino acids. In DNA form, the CDR3 reads TGTGCCAGCTCACCAAGGGGCATTTCAGATACGCAGTATTTT. Translation gives CASSPRGISDTQYF.

The chain uses TRBV7-2 and TRBJ2-6; 7 nucleotides agree with TRBD1. CDR3 length: 14 residues. With 5 bases clipped from V and 10 bases from J, the junction kept 8 bases outside the gene matches. CDR1 is SGHTA, CDR2 FQGNSA, per germline. CDR3 amino acids: CASSPTGLLNVLTF. CDR3 nucleotide sequence: TGTGCCAGCAGCCCGACAGGGCTCCTTAACGTCCTGACTTTC.

The chain employs TRBV19 and TRBJ2-3; 9 bases are a match to TRBD2. The CDR3 spans 15 residues. CDR1 is LNHDA and CDR2 is SQIVND in the germline V gene (reference sequence). Trimming removed 11 bases from V and 0 bases from J; junction bases left unmatched: 9. The DNA for the CDR3 is TGTGCCTCGAGGGAGCGGGGGGCTAGCACAGATACGCAGTATTTT. Translated: CASRERGASTDTQYF. Complete variable domain (other parts from reference TRBV19 and TRBJ2-3): DGGITQSPKYLFRKEGQNVTLSCEQNLNHDAMYWYRQDPGQGLRLIYYSQIVNDFQKGDIAEGYSVSREKKESFPLTVTSAQKNPTAFYLCASRERGASTDTQYFGPGTRLTVL.

The chain is built from TRBV6-6 and TRBJ2-7; a weak D match, TRBD2 (6 bases). V lost 2 bases and J 2 bases, leaving 10 bases between the germline ends. Germline assignment: CDR1 MNHNY and CDR2 SVGAGI (reference sequence). The CDR3 has 14 amino acids. The CDR3 DNA reads as TGTGCCAGCAGTTACGCGGGATCCACCTACGAGCAGTACTTC. Its protein is CASSYAGSTYEQYF.

The J gene is TRBJ2-7, the V gene TRBV19; TRBD1 is a possible D gene (6 bases). Trimming took 9 bases from V and 1 from J, leaving 13 bases between them. The CDR3 extends over 13 amino acids. Germline CDR1 is LNHDA and CDR2 is SQIVND (reference sequence). The CDR3 loop reads CASQHGQSYEQYF. The DNA of the CDR3 is TGTGCCAGCCAGCATGGACAGTCCTACGAGCAGTACTTC.

The chain carries TRBV6-5 and TRBJ1-1, with 7 bases identical to TRBD1. In germline, CDR1 is MNHEY, CDR2 SVGAGI. Germline trimming cut 6 bases from V and 3 bases from J; bases unmatched to any gene: 10. The CDR3 extends over 15 amino acids. CDR3: CASSYYAGGHTEAFF. The CDR3 nucleotides are TGTGCCAGCAGCTATTACGCAGGGGGTCACACTGAAGCTTTCTTT.

J is TRBJ2-7 and V is TRBV19, with TRBD2 matching over 7 bases. J gave up 2 bases and V 3 bases, and 7 bases lay outside the gene matches. The CDR3 totals 15 residues. Germline V CDR1 and CDR2: LNHDA, SQIVND (reference sequence). DNA of the CDR3: TGTGCCAGTAGTATGGGGGGAGCGGGAACCTACGAGCAGTACTTC. This gives the protein CASSMGGAGTYEQYF.

There are a few counts of this clone. The chain joins TRBV7-2 to TRBJ1-2, with 7 bases fitting TRBD1. The germline V gene has CDR1 SGHTA and CDR2 FQGNSA. The junction had 3 bases not matched to a gene; V was cut back by 1 base and J by 7 bases. CDR3 size: 13 residues. This CDR3 is CASSLGQGGGYTF. The DNA of the CDR3 is TGTGCCAGCAGCTTAGGGCAGGGGGGTGGCTACACCTTC.

The rearrangement uses TRBV5-6 and TRBJ1-2; 7 bases line up with TRBD1. The length of the CDR3 is 15 residues. CDR1 and CDR2 from the germline V gene are SGHDT and YYEEEE. V trimming: 2 bases; J trimming: 4 bases; junction bases outside the gene matches: 8. The CDR3 nucleotides are TGTGCCAGCAGCTTCACGACAGGGCCGGGCTATGGCTACACCTTC. As protein: CASSFTTGPGYGYTF.

This chain joins TRBV4-1 and TRBJ2-5; D is unclear. CDR1 and CDR2 (germline): MGHRA, YSYEKL. The CDR3 extends over 13 amino acids. The V and J ends lost 2 bases and 2 bases respectively, with 6 bases between them. CDR3: CASSQWRQETQYF. CDR3 DNA sequence: TGCGCCAGCAGCCAATGGCGGCAAGAGACCCAGTACTTC.

V usage is TRBV7-6 and J usage is TRBJ1-5, with D unresolved. V was pared by 5 bases and J by 4 bases, with 21 bases between. Germline CDR1 is SGHVS and CDR2 is FNYEAQ. CDR3 size: 17 residues. The CDR3 here is CASSLIGDYDGNQPQHF. The CDR3 bases are TGTGCCAGCAGCCTCATCGGCGATTACGACGGGAATCAGCCCCAGCATTTT.

The gene calls are TRBV27 and TRBJ1-5; no clear D gene. V dropped 4 bases and J dropped 11 bases, with 24 bases sitting between them. CDR3 size: 16 residues. Germline CDR1 MNHEY, CDR2 SMNVEV (reference sequence). The CDR3 protein is CASSSLSVSPSTAQHF. CDR3 in DNA: TGTGCCAGCAGTTCCCTATCCGTCAGCCCTTCTACGGCCCAGCATTTT.

The V call is TRBV27, the J call TRBJ1-1; TRBD1 might be the D (6 bases). From germline, CDR1 is MNHEY and CDR2 SMNVEV (reference sequence). The CDR3 is made up of 13 amino acids. With 7 bases removed from V and 1 base from J, the gap between germline ends came to 10 bases. The CDR3 reads CASTPTGNTEAFF. CDR3 in DNA: TGTGCCAGCACCCCGACAGGGAACACTGAAGCTTTCTTT.

The CDR3 DNA follows: TGTGCCAGCAGCACCCGTGATTCGGGACCCGAGCAGTACTTC. It specifies CASSTRDSGPEQYF. This chain joins TRBV9 and TRBJ2-7; D assignment may be TRBD1 or TRBD2 (5 bases each). V was trimmed by 4 bases and J by 6 bases, leaving 17 bases between them. The germline V gene has CDR1 SGDLS and CDR2 YYNGEE. The CDR3 extends over 14 amino acids.

CDR3 coding DNA: TGTGCCAGCAGGGCCCGGGCGGGGGGCCGTGCAGATACGCAGTATTTT. Amino acids: CASRARAGGRADTQYF. V and J are TRBV27 and TRBJ2-3; 8 nucleotides agree with TRBD2. Looked up from germline, CDR1 is MNHEY and CDR2 is SMNVEV (reference sequence). This CDR3 comprises 16 residues. V was clipped by 6 bases and J by 4 bases; unmatched bases: 12.

This rearrangement joins TRBV7-2 to TRBJ1-6; maybe TRBD1 (5 bases). This CDR3 spans 19 amino acids. The ends were cut back, 7 bases at V and 4 bases at J, with 26 bases in the middle. Germline V gene lookup returns CDR1 SGHTA and CDR2 FQGNSA. CDR3 DNA: TGTGCCAGCACTACGAGGACAAGGAGCCTTTGGGGGTATAATTCACCCCTCCACTTT. This gives the protein CASTTRTRSLWGYNSPLHF.

The table lists this clone with a count of one. The chain couples TRBV5-1 to TRBJ1-2; 7 bases line up with TRBD1. The CDR3 is 16 residues long. V shed 8 bases and J 3 bases; nucleotides not matched to a gene: 16. Germline V gene lookup returns CDR1 SGHRS and CDR2 YFSETQ. The CDR3 DNA follows: TGCGCCAGACCCCGGGACAGCCGATCCCTATACTATGGCTACACCTTC. Translation gives CARPRDSRSLYYGYTF.

J is TRBJ1-3 and V is TRBV7-2; 7 bases align to TRBD1. V shed 5 bases and J 1 base; nucleotides not matched to a gene: 8. The length of the CDR3 is 16 residues. Germline CDR1 is SGHTA and CDR2 is FQGNSA. The CDR3 reads CASSTRTGPSGNTIYF. DNA for the CDR3: TGTGCCAGCAGCACTAGGACAGGACCTTCTGGAAACACCATATATTTT.

The V and J genes are TRBV2 and TRBJ1-5, with D uncertain. The CDR3 sequence is 17 residues long. Trimming left V 6 bases short and J 0 bases short, with 18 bases between. The V gene's germline CDR1 is SNHLY and CDR2 FYNNEI. The CDR3 DNA reads TGTGCCAGCAGCCCGGACGGCGGCCGACATAGCAATCAGCCCCAGCATTTT. Translated: CASSPDGGRHSNQPQHF.

The rearrangement links TRBV7-9 to TRBJ2-3; D gene ambiguous. With 1 base removed from V and 7 bases from J, the gap between germline ends came to 18 bases. The CDR3 has 16 amino acids. Germline loops: CDR1 SEHNR, CDR2 FQNEAQ (reference sequence). This chain's CDR3 is CASSLVTAYTSNTQYF. The CDR3 DNA is TGTGCCAGCAGCTTAGTTACAGCGTACACTTCCAATACGCAGTATTTT.

This chain links TRBV29-1 with TRBJ1-3; no clear D gene. Per the germline V gene, CDR1 is SQVTM and CDR2 is ANQGSEA. The CDR3 is 12 residues long. Trimming stripped 1 base from V and 2 bases from J, with 3 bases between. As DNA, the CDR3 is TGCAGCGTTGAAGTCCCTGGAAACACCATATATTTT. This gives the protein CSVEVPGNTIYF.

The rearrangement links TRBV4-3 to TRBJ2-5; 8 bases agree with TRBD1. Germline V gives CDR1 LGHNA, CDR2 YSLEER. The CDR3 consists of 16 residues. V was pared by 2 bases and J by 3 bases, with 8 bases of the junction left unmatched. The CDR3 here is CASSQNPPDREETQYF. For the CDR3, the DNA is TGCGCCAGCAGCCAAAACCCTCCGGACAGGGAAGAGACCCAGTACTTC.

V and J are TRBV5-4 and TRBJ2-5, with 12 bases that match TRBD2. Per the germline V gene, CDR1 is SGHNT and CDR2 is YYREEE (reference sequence). Unmatched junction bases numbered 5, after V lost 1 base and J lost 4 bases. This CDR3 region has 16 residues. The CDR3 region is CASSLRASGGAETQYF. CDR3 coding DNA: TGTGCCAGCAGCTTGCGGGCTAGCGGGGGGGCAGAGACCCAGTACTTC.

The count of this clone is one. V gene TRBV19 combines with J gene TRBJ2-7, with 7 positions matching TRBD1. The CDR3 sequence is 19 residues long. Trimming at V came to 4 bases and at J to 0 bases, leaving 18 bases not matched to a gene. The germline gives CDR1 LNHDA, CDR2 SQIVND (reference sequence). The CDR3 nucleotides are TGTGCCAGTAGTAAAGGAACTAGTTTGCGGACAGGATTCTCCTACGAGCAGTACTTC. Translation: CASSKGTSLRTGFSYEQYF.

The V gene is TRBV2, the J gene TRBJ1-1; D possibly corresponds to TRBD1 (6 bases). The CDR3 runs 12 residues. The V and J ends lost 7 bases and 4 bases respectively, with 10 bases between them. The germline gives CDR1 SNHLY, CDR2 FYNNEI. The CDR3 region is CASNTGFTEAFF. The CDR3 nucleotides are TGTGCCAGCAATACAGGGTTCACTGAAGCTTTCTTT.

The CDR3 region has the DNA TGCAGCGTTGAAGATCCCGTTACCGGGCCTGATTATGGCTACACCTTC. Translated, it gives CSVEDPVTGPDYGYTF. The J gene is TRBJ1-2, the V gene TRBV29-1; no clear D gene. Between the trimmed V and J ends, which lost 0 bases and 5 bases, there was a span of 19 bases. The CDR3 is 16 amino acids. Germline V CDR1 and CDR2: SQVTM, ANQGSEA.